This passage covers 4 T cell receptor beta chains from one sample sequenced in a study of blood T cells in healthy people across ages. Then a second PCR, running about 6 to 11 cycles, was carried out with a sample-barcoded 5' primer and a J-beta primer mix. TCRdb reprocessed the 5' RACE reads via MiXCR and lists one record per CDR3 protein. The sample has about 1.8 million distinct CDR3 sequences, just under 50% seen once. Material for sequencing was blood. The receptors were sampled from a woman aged 40 to 55 in good health.

This clonotype was found a few times. The gene calls are TRBV5-1 and TRBJ1-4, with a tentative D call TRBD1 (6 bases). The CDR3 is 15 amino acids. Germline CDR1 is SGHRS and CDR2 is YFSETQ. V lost 1 base, J lost 8 bases, and 15 bases lay in between. CDR3 sequence: CASSLRTGREEKLFF. The CDR3 DNA is TGCGCCAGCAGCTTGCGCACAGGGCGGGAGGAAAAACTGTTTTTT.

Notes on this clonotype: The junction and the germline gene differ at one end; a read error may be behind it. The chain has TRBV20-1 and TRBJ2-5; D gene unclear. This CDR3 comprises 13 residues. Germline V gives CDR1 DFQATT, CDR2 SNEGSKA (reference sequence). DNA for the CDR3: TGCAGTGTGCCAGGCCTGGTTCAAGAGACCCGGTACTTC. This sequence encodes CSVPGLVQETRYF.

V and J are TRBV9 and TRBJ2-5; D is possibly TRBD1 or TRBD2 (6 bases each). The CDR3 totals 14 residues. Trimming took 3 bases from V and 2 from J, leaving 11 bases between them. Germline V gene sequence: CDR1 SGDLS, CDR2 YYNGEE. The CDR3 sequence is CASSEGEVQETQYF. The CDR3 nucleotides read TGTGCCAGCAGCGAGGGGGAGGTGCAAGAGACCCAGTACTTC.

The rearrangement links TRBV5-1 to TRBJ2-3; no definite D call. Trimming took off 1 base at V and 2 bases at J, with 11 bases between the two ends. The CDR3 extends over 15 amino acids. The germline gives CDR1 SGHRS, CDR2 YFSETQ. The CDR3, as DNA: TGCGCCAGCAGCTTGTTGGAGCTCAACACAGATACGCAGTATTTT. Its translation is CASSLLELNTDTQYF.